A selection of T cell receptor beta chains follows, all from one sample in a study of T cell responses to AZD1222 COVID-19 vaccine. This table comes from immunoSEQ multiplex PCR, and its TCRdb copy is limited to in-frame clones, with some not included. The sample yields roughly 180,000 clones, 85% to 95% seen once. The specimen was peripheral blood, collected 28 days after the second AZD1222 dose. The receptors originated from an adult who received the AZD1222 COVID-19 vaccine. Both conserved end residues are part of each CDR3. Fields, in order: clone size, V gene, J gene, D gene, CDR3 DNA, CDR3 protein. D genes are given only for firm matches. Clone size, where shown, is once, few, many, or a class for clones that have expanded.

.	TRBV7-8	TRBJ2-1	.	TGTGCCAGCAGCTCTACTCCGAGCTCCTACAATGAGCAGTTCTTC	CASSSTPSSYNEQFF
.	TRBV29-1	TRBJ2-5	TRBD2	TGCAGCGTTGAACAGGGAGGGGTCGAGACCCAGTACTTC	CSVEQGGVETQYF
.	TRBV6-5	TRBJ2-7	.	TGTGCCAGCAGACTCGCAGGGGCCTACGAGCAGTACTTC	CASRLAGAYEQYF
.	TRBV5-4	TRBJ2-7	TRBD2	TGTGCCAGCAGCTTGACCGGGACTATCCGAACCTACGAGCAGTACTTC	CASSLTGTIRTYEQYF
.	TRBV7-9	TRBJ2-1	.	TGTGCCAGCAGCTCAGGCGGCTCCGGACGGTACAATGAGCAGTTCTTC	CASSSGGSGRYNEQFF
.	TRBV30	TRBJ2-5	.	TGTGCCTGGAGAGAACAGGGCCAAGAGACCCAGTACTTC	CAWREQGQETQYF
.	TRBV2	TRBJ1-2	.	TGTGCCAGCAGTGACACCTATGGCTACACCTTC	CASSDTYGYTF
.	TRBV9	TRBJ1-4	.	TGTGCCAGCAGCATCGGGACGGCGGGTAATGAAAAACTGTTTTTT	CASSIGTAGNEKLFF
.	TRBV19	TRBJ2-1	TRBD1	TGTGCCAGTAGTAAAAGGGACAGGATCTACAATGAGCAGTTCTTC	CASSKRDRIYNEQFF
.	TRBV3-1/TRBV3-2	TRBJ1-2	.	TGTGCCAGCAGCCAAGGGTGGAAGGACCTGGGCGGCTACACCTTC	CASSQGWKDLGGYTF
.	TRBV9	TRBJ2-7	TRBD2	TGTGCCAGCAGCGCGGGACTAGCGGGGTACGAGCAGTACTTC	CASSAGLAGYEQYF
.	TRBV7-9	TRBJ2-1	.	TGTGCCAGCAGCTCCGGGGCGGGGGCTTTCTACAATGAGCAGTTCTTC	CASSSGAGAFYNEQFF
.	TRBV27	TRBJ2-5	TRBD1	TGTGCCAGCAGTTTAAAGGGACAGGGCTGGGAGACCCAGTACTTC	CASSLKGQGWETQYF
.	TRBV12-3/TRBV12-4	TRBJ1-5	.	TGTGCCAGCAGCCAAGTGGAGCAGCCCCAGCATTTT	CASSQVEQPQHF
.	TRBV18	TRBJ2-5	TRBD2	TGTGCCAGCTCACCCCCAGGACTAGCGCGTGAGACCCAGTACTTC	CASSPPGLARETQYF
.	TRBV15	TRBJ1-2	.	TGTGCCACCAGCAGAGGGGCAGGCGATAAAGCTAACTATGGCTACACCTTC	CATSRGAGDKANYGYTF
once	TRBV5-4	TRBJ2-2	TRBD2	TGTGCCAGCTGCCTAGCGGGGGGGGCGAACACCGGGGAGCTGTTTTTT	CASCLAGGANTGELFF
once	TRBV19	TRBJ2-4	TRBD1	TGTGCCAGTAGTATGACAGGGTTAATACACATTCAGTACTTC	CASSMTGLIHIQYF
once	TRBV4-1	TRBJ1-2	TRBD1	TGCGCCAGCAGCCCCGGACAGGGTATTGACTATGGCTACACCTTC	CASSPGQGIDYGYTF
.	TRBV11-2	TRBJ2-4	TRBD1	TGTGCCAGCAGCCCTGGGGGGACAGGGGGCAAAAACATTCAGTACTTC	CASSPGGTGGKNIQYF
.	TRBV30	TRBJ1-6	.	TGTGCCTGGAAACGGGGTGGCTCACCCCTCCACTTT	CAWKRGGSPLHF
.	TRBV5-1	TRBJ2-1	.	TGCGCCAGCAGCTACAGGGACAATGAGCAGTTCTTC	CASSYRDNEQFF
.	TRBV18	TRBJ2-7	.	TGTGCCAGCTCACCAGGGGGCCTCTCCTACGAGCAGTACTTC	CASSPGGLSYEQYF
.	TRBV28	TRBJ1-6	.	TGTGCCAGCAGACTCTCACTCGTGGACTCAGGATCACCCCTCCACTTT	CASRLSLVDSGSPLHF
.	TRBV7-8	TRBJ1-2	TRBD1	TGTGCCAGCAGCTTACGGGACAGTGTGGCCTATGGCTACACCTTC	CASSLRDSVAYGYTF
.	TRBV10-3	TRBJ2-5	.	TGTGCCATCAGTGAGTCGAGGGAGACCCAGTACTTC	CAISESRETQYF
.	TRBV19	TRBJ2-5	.	TGTGCCAGTAGTTCCCCCAGGGGATCGTCCGACCGCGAGACCCAGTACTTC	CASSSPRGSSDRETQYF
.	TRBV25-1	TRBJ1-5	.	TGTGCCAGCAGTACCGGGGGAAGCAATCAGCCCCAGCATTTT	CASSTGGSNQPQHF
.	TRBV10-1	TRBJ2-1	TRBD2	TGCGCCACCTCAACTAGCGGGAGTAAGGATGAGCAGTTCTTC	CATSTSGSKDEQFF
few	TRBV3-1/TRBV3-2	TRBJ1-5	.	TGTGCCAGCAGCCAAGATGAGGGGCATCAGCCCCAGCATTTT	CASSQDEGHQPQHF
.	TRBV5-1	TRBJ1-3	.	TGCGCCAGCAGCTTGAACCCCTCCGGAAACACCATATATTTT	CASSLNPSGNTIYF
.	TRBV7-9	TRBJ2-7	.	TGTGCCAGCAGCCTGACGGGCTACGAGCAGTACTTC	CASSLTGYEQYF
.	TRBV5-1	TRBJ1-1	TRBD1	TGCGCCAGCAGCTTGGATTCAGGGGGAATCACTGAAGCTTTCTTT	CASSLDSGGITEAFF
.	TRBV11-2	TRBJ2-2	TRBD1	TGTGCCAGCACCCCTCCGGGACAGGGTAACACCGGGGAGCTGTTTTTT	CASTPPGQGNTGELFF
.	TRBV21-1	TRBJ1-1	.	TGTGCCAGCAGCCAGGACATCCTGAACACTGAAGCTTTCTTT	CASSQDILNTEAFF
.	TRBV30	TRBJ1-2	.	TGTGCCTGGAGCGGGCGGCCACGGCACTATGGCTACACCTTC	CAWSGRPRHYGYTF
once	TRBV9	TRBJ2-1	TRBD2	TGTGCCAGCAGCGTCCCTAGCGGGAGCGGAGTTGAGCAGTTCTTC	CASSVPSGSGVEQFF
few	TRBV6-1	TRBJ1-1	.	TGTGCCAGCAGTGAACAAGCCATTGTATTGAACACTGAAGCTTTCTTT	CASSEQAIVLNTEAFF
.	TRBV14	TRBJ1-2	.	TGTGCCAGCAGCCTCCGGAACAAAGGGGCGAATGGCTACACCTTC	CASSLRNKGANGYTF
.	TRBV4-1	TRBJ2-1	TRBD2	TGCGCCAGCAGCCAAGAGGTCGGCGGGAGCTCCTACAATGAGCAGTTCTTC	CASSQEVGGSSYNEQFF
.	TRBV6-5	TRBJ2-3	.	TGTGCCTGCTTAGGGACGACCACAGATACGCAGTATTTT	CACLGTTTDTQYF
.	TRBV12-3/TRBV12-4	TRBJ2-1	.	TGTGCCAGCAGCTTAGACACTAGTTCCCCGTTCTTC	CASSLDTSSPFF
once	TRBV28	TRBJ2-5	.	TGTGCCAGCAGCTACCAAACGGGGGCGAGGGAGACCCAGTACTTC	CASSYQTGARETQYF
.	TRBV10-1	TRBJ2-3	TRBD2	TGCGCCAGCAGTGCCATCCAGCGGGAGTTAGATACGCAGTATTTT	CASSAIQRELDTQYF
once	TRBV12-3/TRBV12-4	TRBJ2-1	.	TGTGCCAGCAGTCCCCCCTTCCCACAGAGGCAGTTCTTC	CASSPPFPQRQFF
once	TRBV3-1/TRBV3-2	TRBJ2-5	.	TGTGCCAGCAGCCTCAACCGTCAGGGGGGTGGAGAGACCCAGTACTTC	CASSLNRQGGGETQYF